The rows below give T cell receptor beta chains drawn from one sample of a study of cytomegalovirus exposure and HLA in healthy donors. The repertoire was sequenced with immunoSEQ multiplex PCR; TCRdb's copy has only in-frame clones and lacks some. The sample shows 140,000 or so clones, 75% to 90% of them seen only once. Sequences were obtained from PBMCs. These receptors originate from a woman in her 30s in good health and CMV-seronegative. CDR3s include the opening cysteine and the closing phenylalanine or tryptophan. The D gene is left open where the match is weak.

CDR3aa: CASSVAAGGKNIQYF; d_gene: TRBD2; v_gene: TRBV9
CDR3aa: CASSSPRTGIFSNEQFF; d_gene: TRBD1; v_gene: TRBV9
CDR3aa: CASSVGTGRGEQYF; d_gene: TRBD1; v_gene: TRBV5-1
CDR3aa: CSVDAGGDEQFF; d_gene: TRBD2; v_gene: TRBV29-1
CDR3aa: CASTTLGNNYGYTF; d_gene: -; v_gene: TRBV19
CDR3aa: CASSPELSGNTIYF; d_gene: -; v_gene: TRBV18
CDR3aa: CASSLGTGGRRGAINTQYF; d_gene: TRBD2; v_gene: TRBV7-3
CDR3aa: CASSHLRGGYQETQYF; d_gene: TRBD2; v_gene: TRBV5-6
CDR3aa: CAWSRGGGYNTEAFF; d_gene: -; v_gene: TRBV30
CDR3aa: CASSQLWTETNSPLHF; d_gene: -; v_gene: TRBV4-1
CDR3aa: CASSDPDRGGAYEQYF; d_gene: -; v_gene: TRBV6-4
CDR3aa: CSCGARSGSYEQYF; d_gene: -; v_gene: TRBV29-1
CDR3aa: CASVEGTQGSGNTIYF; d_gene: -; v_gene: TRBV28
CDR3aa: CASSAGGPYEQYF; d_gene: TRBD2; v_gene: TRBV2
CDR3aa: CASSPDRSGNTIYF; d_gene: -; v_gene: TRBV18
CDR3aa: CASSLGEAGLGNEQYF; d_gene: -; v_gene: TRBV5-1
CDR3aa: CASSVDGVNTEAFF; d_gene: -; v_gene: TRBV7-3
CDR3aa: CAISEGGRNEQFF; d_gene: -; v_gene: TRBV10-3
CDR3aa: CASRDGVAGGGPGGTDTQYF; d_gene: TRBD2; v_gene: TRBV27
CDR3aa: CASSSNPGQGNYEQYF; d_gene: TRBD1; v_gene: TRBV7-8
CDR3aa: CASSVSGVWYGYTF; d_gene: -; v_gene: TRBV2
CDR3aa: CASNRPGLADNTGELFF; d_gene: TRBD2; v_gene: TRBV19
CDR3aa: CASSYSTAGQYF; d_gene: -; v_gene: TRBV28
CDR3aa: CASSLAGVYGQFF; d_gene: -; v_gene: TRBV5-6
CDR3aa: CASSSRQLMNTEAFF; d_gene: -; v_gene: TRBV7-9
CDR3aa: CASSRGPERERYNEQFF; d_gene: TRBD2; v_gene: TRBV7-6
CDR3aa: CASRGLAGGSSGANVLTF; d_gene: TRBD2; v_gene: TRBV27
CDR3aa: CASSSGTGPTDTQYF; d_gene: TRBD1; v_gene: TRBV19
CDR3aa: CASSPSGLRRTDTQYF; d_gene: TRBD2; v_gene: TRBV18
CDR3aa: CASSQDPRQGKNIQYF; d_gene: TRBD1; v_gene: TRBV4-3
CDR3aa: CASSLYRGGGPYNEQFF; d_gene: TRBD2; v_gene: TRBV7-2
CDR3aa: CASSIGNRDIGSPLHF; d_gene: -; v_gene: TRBV19
CDR3aa: CASSERGGPYEQYF; d_gene: TRBD2; v_gene: TRBV7-2